This note documents a single TCR beta chain sequence. The germline V gene has CDR1 SEHNR and CDR2 FQNEAQ (reference sequence). CDR3 length equals 15 residues. The V and J ends lost 3 bases and 3 bases, in that order; junction bases with no gene match: 7. This entry is derived from a study of blood T cell repertoires in COVID-19. The wider study: The United States, Italy and Spain provided the acute and convalescent COVID-19 samples. PBMCs, B-cell-depleted T cells, or T cells were the source of the cDNA or gDNA that made up the material.

Under the authors' procedure: Counts of nucleated cells, estimated from reference gene primer amplification, were obtained. Profiling relied on immunoSEQ multiplex PCR, and the TCRdb table lists in-frame clones only, not all of them. That table furnishes V, J and clone size, whereas the DNA furnished D and trimming. The profile covers 45,000 to 50,000 clones, with 86% appearing a single time and under 9.5% taken by the ten largest. This TCR derives from a human donor in a cohort sampled during active COVID-19. The sample consisted of peripheral blood. The chain couples TRBV7-9 to TRBJ2-7, with 8 bases identical to TRBD1. CDR3 sequence reads: CASSFGQGAFYEQYF. CDR3 DNA: TGTGCCAGCAGCTTCGGGCAGGGGGCCTTCTACGAGCAGTACTTC.